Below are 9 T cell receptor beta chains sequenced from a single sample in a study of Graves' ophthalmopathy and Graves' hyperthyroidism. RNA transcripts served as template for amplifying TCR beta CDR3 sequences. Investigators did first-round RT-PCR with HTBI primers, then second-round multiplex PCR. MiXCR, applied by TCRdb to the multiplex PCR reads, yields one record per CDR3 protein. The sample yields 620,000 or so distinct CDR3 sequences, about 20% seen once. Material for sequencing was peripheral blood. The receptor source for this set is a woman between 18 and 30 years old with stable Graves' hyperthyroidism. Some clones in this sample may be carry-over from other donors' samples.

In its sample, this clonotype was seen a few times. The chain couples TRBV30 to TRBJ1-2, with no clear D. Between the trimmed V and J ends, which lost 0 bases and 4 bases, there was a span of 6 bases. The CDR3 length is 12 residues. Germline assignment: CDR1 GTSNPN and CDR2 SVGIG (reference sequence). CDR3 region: CAWSVRTYGYTF. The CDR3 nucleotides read TGTGCCTGGAGTGTCAGGACCTATGGCTACACCTTC.

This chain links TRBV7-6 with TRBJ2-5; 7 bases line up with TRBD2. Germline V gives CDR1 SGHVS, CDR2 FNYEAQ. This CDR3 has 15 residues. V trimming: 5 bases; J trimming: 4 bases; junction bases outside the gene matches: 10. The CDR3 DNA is TGTGCCAGCAGCCCAGAATCGGGACTACCAGAGACCCAGTACTTC. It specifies CASSPESGLPETQYF. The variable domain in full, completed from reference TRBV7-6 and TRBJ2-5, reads GAGVSQSPRYKVTKRGQDVALRCDPISGHVSLYWYRQALGQGPEFLTYFNYEAQQDKSGLPNDRFSAERPEGSISTLTIQRTEQRDSAMYRCASSPESGLPETQYFGPGTRLLVL.

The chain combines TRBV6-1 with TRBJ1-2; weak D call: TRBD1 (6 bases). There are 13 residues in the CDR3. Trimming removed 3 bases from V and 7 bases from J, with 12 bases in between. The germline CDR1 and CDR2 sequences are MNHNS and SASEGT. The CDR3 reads CASSDTGTLGYTF. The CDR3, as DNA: TGTGCCAGCAGTGATACAGGGACTCTTGGCTACACCTTC.

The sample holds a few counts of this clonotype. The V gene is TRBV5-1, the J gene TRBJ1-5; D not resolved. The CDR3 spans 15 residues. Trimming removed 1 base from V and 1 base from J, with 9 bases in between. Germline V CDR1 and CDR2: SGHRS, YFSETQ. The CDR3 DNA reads TGCGCCAGCAGCTTGAGTGACACCAGCAATCAGCCCCAGCATTTT. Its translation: CASSLSDTSNQPQHF. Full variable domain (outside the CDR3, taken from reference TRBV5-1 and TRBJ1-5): KAGVTQTPRYLIKTRGQQVTLSCSPISGHRSVSWYQQTPGQGLQFLFEYFSETQRNKGNFPGRFSGRQFSNSRSEMNVSTLELGDSALYLCASSLSDTSNQPQHFGDGTRLSIL.

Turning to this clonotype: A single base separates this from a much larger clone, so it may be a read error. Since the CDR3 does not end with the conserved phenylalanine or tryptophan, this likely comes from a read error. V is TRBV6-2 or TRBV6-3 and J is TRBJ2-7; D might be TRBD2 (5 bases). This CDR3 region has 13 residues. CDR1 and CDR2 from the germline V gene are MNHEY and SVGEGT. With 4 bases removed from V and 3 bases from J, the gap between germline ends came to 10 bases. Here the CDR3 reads CASSSTLGYEQYY. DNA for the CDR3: TGTGCCAGCAGTTCCACACTAGGCTACGAGCAGTACTAC.

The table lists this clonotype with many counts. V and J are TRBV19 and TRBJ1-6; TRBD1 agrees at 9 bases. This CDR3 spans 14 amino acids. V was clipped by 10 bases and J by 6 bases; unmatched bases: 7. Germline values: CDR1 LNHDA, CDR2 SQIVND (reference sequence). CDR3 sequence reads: CATTPGQGNSPLHF. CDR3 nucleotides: TGTGCCACCACACCGGGACAGGGTAATTCACCCCTCCACTTT.

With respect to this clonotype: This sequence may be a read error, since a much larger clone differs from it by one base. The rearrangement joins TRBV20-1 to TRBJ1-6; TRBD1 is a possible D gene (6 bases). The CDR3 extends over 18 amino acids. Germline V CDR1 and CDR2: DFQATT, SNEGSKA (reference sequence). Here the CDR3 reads CSARDMRTASSYNSHLHF. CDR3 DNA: TGCAGTGCTAGAGATATGCGGACAGCCTCATCATATAATTCACACCTCCACTTT.

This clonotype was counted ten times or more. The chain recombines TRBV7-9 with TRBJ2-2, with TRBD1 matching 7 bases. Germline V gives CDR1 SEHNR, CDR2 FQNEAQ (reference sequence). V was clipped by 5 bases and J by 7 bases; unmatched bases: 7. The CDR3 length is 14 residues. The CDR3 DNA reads TGTGCCAGCAGCCCACAGGGGCCAAGCGGGGAGCTGTTTTTT. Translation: CASSPQGPSGELFF.

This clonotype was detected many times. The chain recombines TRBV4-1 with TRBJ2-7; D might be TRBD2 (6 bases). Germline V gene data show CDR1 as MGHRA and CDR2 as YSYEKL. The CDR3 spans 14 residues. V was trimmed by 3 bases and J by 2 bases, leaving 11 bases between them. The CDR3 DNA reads TGCGCCAGCAGCCAGAGTAGCGGTACCTACGAGCAGTACTTC. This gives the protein CASSQSSGTYEQYF.